This entry lists 9 T cell receptor beta chains sequenced from one sample in a study of T cell responses to AZD1222 COVID-19 vaccine. Repertoires were generated with immunoSEQ multiplex PCR, while TCRdb's copy carries only in-frame clones and drops some. The sample contains about 56,000 clones, around 86% of which appear only once. Sample: peripheral blood, taken on day 0 of AZD1222 vaccination. These receptors were collected from an adult in good health.

This clone was seen only a few times. This chain connects TRBV25-1 to TRBJ1-2; perhaps TRBD1 as D (5 bases). The V and J ends lost 6 bases and 7 bases respectively, with 9 bases between them. Per the germline V gene, CDR1 is MGHDK and CDR2 is SYGVNS. This CDR3 is 11 amino acids long. CDR3 residues: CASRYGGGYTF. Written as DNA, the CDR3 is TGTGCCAGCAGGTATGGGGGTGGCTACACCTTC.

This clone has only a few counts. CDR3 in DNA: TGTGCCATCAGTGCCTCGGACAGGGGGAACACCGGGGAGCTGTTTTTT. Protein product: CAISASDRGNTGELFF. The chain joins TRBV10-3 to TRBJ2-2; 9 positions agree with TRBD1. The CDR3 totals 16 residues. From germline, CDR1 is ENHRY and CDR2 SYGVKD. The junction had 4 bases not matched to a gene; V was cut back by 4 bases and J by 1 base.

The gene calls are TRBV7-3 and TRBJ2-1; D ambiguous. V shed 9 bases and J shed 8 bases, with 14 bases lying between them. The CDR3 runs 12 residues. CDR1 SGHTA and CDR2 FQGTGA come from the germline V gene. The CDR3 bases are TGTGCCAGTACTTCTAACTTGCATGAGCAGTTCTTC. Translated, it gives CASTSNLHEQFF.

The V call is TRBV5-4, the J call TRBJ2-1; D call uncertain. This CDR3 is built from 14 residues. CDR1 and CDR2 (germline): SGHNT, YYREEE (reference sequence). V lost 0 bases to trimming and J lost 4 bases, with 8 bases between them. DNA of the CDR3: TGTGCCAGCAGCTTGGGCAGAGCTTACAATGAGCAGTTCTTC. Amino acids: CASSLGRAYNEQFF.

This clone showed up just a few times. The chain is built from TRBV1 and TRBJ1-5. TRBV1 is classified as a pseudogene. This CDR3 has 15 amino acids. CDR3 sequence (DNA): TGCACCAGCAACACTGGGTTCAATAGCAATCAGCCCCAGCATTTT. Its protein product is CTSNTGFNSNQPQHF.

This chain uses TRBV4-2 with TRBJ1-5; D is undetermined. Trimming shortened V by 4 bases and J by 4 bases, and 17 bases separated the two germline ends. Germline V lookup: CDR1 LGHNA, CDR2 YNFKEQ. This CDR3 has 16 amino acids. For the CDR3, the DNA is TGTGCCAGCAGCCCCTCTCGGGGAGGACCAAATCAGCCCCAGCATTTT. It codes for CASSPSRGGPNQPQHF.

V gene TRBV6-5 combines with J gene TRBJ1-2; 10 bases line up with TRBD1. J gave up 7 bases and V 0 bases, and 2 bases lay outside the gene matches. The CDR3 has 14 residues. The germline CDR1 and CDR2 sequences are MNHEY and SVGAGI. CDR3 sequence (DNA): TGTGCCAGCAGTTACTCGGACAGGGGGTTTGGCTACACCTTC. Its protein product is CASSYSDRGFGYTF.

V is TRBV30 and J is TRBJ2-1, with TRBD2 matching over 12 bases. The germline gives CDR1 GTSNPN, CDR2 SVGIG (reference sequence). The length of the CDR3 is 18 residues. V lost 3 bases to trimming and J lost 1 base; unmatched junction nucleotides: 10. CDR3 protein: CAWREGLAGIRSYNEQFF. The CDR3 nucleotides are TGTGCCTGGAGGGAAGGACTAGCGGGAATTCGGTCCTACAATGAGCAGTTCTTC. The full variable domain, with the rest looked up from reference TRBV30 and TRBJ2-1, is SQTIHQWPATLVQPVGSPLSLECTVEGTSNPNLYWYRQAAGRGLQLLFYSVGIGQISSEVPQNLSASRPQDRQFILSSKKLLLSDSGFYLCAWREGLAGIRSYNEQFFGPGTRLTVL.

This clone was seen more than once but under ten times. V and J are TRBV7-9 and TRBJ1-2, with D hard to call. The CDR3 runs 14 residues. Per the germline V gene, CDR1 is SEHNR and CDR2 is FQNEAQ (reference sequence). With 2 bases removed from V and 7 bases from J, the gap between germline ends came to 14 bases. CDR3 loop: CASSLMIAESGYTF. DNA of the CDR3: TGTGCCAGCAGCTTAATGATAGCGGAATCTGGCTACACCTTC.